The clone carrying this T cell receptor (beta chain) turned up a few times. Hyperthyroidism patients had new diagnoses, durations under 2 months, and ages of 18 to 65. This sample is drawn from a study of Graves' ophthalmopathy and Graves' hyperthyroidism. RNA served as the template for amplifying TCR beta CDR3 regions. HTBI primers were employed in first-round RT-PCR, then a second-round multiplex PCR followed. Via MiXCR, TCRdb re-called the multiplex PCR reads, giving one row per CDR3 protein. This repertoire shows about 380,000 distinct CDR3 sequences, 15% found once; its top ten account for around 6.6%. Germline-derived CDR1 and CDR2 are MDHEN and SYDVKM. The CDR3 consists of 13 residues. V dropped 6 bases and J dropped 7 bases, with 15 bases sitting between them.

Sequencing used peripheral blood. The clonotype originates from a woman between 18 and 29 years old with stable Graves' hyperthyroidism. The chain links TRBV28 to TRBJ1-1; the D gene is possibly TRBD1 (5 bases). CDR3 in DNA: TGTGCCAGCAGACGGACATTTATGAGTGAAGCTTTCTTT. Encoded protein: CASRRTFMSEAFF.